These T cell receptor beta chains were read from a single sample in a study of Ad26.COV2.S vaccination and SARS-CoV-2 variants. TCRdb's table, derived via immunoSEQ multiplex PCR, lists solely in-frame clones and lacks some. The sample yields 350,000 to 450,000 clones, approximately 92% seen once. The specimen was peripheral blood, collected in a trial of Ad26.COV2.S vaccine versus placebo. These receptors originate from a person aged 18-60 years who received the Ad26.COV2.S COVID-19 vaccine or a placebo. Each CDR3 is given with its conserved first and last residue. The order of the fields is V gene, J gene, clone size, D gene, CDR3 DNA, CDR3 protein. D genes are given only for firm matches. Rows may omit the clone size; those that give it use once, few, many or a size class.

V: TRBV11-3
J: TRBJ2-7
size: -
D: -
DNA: TGTGCCAGCAGCTCCCCCCCCAGGGGTTGTAGAACTTACGAGCAGTACTTC
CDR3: CASSSPPRGCRTYEQYF

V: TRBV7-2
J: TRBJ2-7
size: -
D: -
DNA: TGTGCCAGCAGCTTAGAGTTTACATACGAGCAGTACTTC
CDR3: CASSLEFTYEQYF

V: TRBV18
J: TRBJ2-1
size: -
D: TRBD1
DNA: TGTGCCAGCTCACGCCGGGACAGGGATGACTATGAGCAGTTCTTC
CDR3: CASSRRDRDDYEQFF

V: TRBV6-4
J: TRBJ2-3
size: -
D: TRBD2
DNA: TGTGCCAGCAGTGACGTGGGGAGGGGAGATACGCAGTATTTT
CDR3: CASSDVGRGDTQYF

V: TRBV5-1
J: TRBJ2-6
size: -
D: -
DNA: TGCGCCAGCAGCGCGACAGTCTCTGGGGCCAACGTCCTGACTTTC
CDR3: CASSATVSGANVLTF

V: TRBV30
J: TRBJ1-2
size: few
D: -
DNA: TGTGCCTGGAGTTTCAGGAATATGGTGGGGGTAACCTTC
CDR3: CAWSFRNMVGVTF

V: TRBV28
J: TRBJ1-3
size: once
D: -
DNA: TGTGCCAGCAGCGAGGATTTCTCTGGAAACACCATATATTTT
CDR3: CASSEDFSGNTIYF

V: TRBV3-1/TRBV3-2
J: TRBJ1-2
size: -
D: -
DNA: TGTGCCAGCAGCCATCCTCGGACTCGGGTCTACACCTTC
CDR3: CASSHPRTRVYTF

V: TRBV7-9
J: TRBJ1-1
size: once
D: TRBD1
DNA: TGTGCCAGCAGCAAAGGCCAGGGGGCGAGGTTGGACACTGAAGCTTTCTTT
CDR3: CASSKGQGARLDTEAFF

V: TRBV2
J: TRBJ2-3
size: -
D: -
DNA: TGTGCCAGCAGTGGTTCCTTGGGCCGCACAGATACGCAGTATTTT
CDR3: CASSGSLGRTDTQYF

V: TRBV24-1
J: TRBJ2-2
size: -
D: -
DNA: TGTGCCACCAGTGATTACAGGGACACCGGGGAGCTGTTTTTT
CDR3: CATSDYRDTGELFF

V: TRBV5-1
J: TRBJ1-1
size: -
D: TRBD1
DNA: TGCGCCAGCAGTCTACAGGGGGCCACTGAAGCTTTCTTT
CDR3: CASSLQGATEAFF

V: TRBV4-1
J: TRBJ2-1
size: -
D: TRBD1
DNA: TGCGCCAGCAGCCCGGGACAGGGGGGAGCTGATGAGCAGTTCTTC
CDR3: CASSPGQGGADEQFF

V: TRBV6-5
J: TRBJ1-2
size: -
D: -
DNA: TGTGCCAGCAGTTACCCCCTGGGCTCTTTCTATGGCTACACCTTC
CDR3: CASSYPLGSFYGYTF

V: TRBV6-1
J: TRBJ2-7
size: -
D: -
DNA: TGTGCCAGCAGTGAATTCGGCAGGGCATACGAGCAGTACTTC
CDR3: CASSEFGRAYEQYF

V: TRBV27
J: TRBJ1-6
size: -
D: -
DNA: TGTGCCAGCAGCCCCGGGACCCTGTTTTCACCCCTCCACTTT
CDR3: CASSPGTLFSPLHF

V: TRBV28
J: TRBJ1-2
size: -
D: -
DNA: TGTGCCCTACACCCAGTCGAAGGGGAGGGCTACACCTTC
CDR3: CALHPVEGEGYTF

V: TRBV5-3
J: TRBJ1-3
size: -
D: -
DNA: TGTGCCAGAAGGTTTTTCCCGGGACACCCCTCGGAAAAGGGAAACACCATATATTTT
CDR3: CARRFFPGHPSEKGNTIYF

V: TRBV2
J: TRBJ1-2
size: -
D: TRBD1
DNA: TGTGCCAGCAGCAATAATAGAGGGGGCGCAGGTGGCTACACCTTC
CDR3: CASSNNRGGAGGYTF

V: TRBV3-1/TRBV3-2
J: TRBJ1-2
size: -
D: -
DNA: TGTGCCAGCAGCCAAGACCCGGGGCAAGTCTATGGCTACACCTTC
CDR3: CASSQDPGQVYGYTF

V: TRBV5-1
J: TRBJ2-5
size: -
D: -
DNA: TGCGCCAGCAGCTTGGAGGGCAACGGGGAGACCCAGTACTTC
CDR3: CASSLEGNGETQYF

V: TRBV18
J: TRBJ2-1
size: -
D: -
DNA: TGTGCCAGCTCACCAATCAAATACAATGAGCAGTTCTTC
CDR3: CASSPIKYNEQFF

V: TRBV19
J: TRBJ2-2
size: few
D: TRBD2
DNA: TGTGCCAGTCAAGGACTAGCCCCGAACACCGGGGAGCTGTTTTTT
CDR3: CASQGLAPNTGELFF

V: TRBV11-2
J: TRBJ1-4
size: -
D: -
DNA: TGTGCCAGCAGCGCCGACAGAGTTTTTGCACAAACTAATGAAAAACTGTTTTTT
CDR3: CASSADRVFAQTNEKLFF

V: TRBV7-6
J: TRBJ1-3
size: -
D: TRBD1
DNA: TGTGCCAGCAGCTTAGTCCCCACAGGGGGGACTGGAAACACCATATATTTT
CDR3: CASSLVPTGGTGNTIYF

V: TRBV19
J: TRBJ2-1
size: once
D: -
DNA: TGTGCCAGTAGTATAGATCGGTGGGGTTCCTACAATGAGCAGTTCTTC
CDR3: CASSIDRWGSYNEQFF

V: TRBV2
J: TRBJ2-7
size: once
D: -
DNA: TGTGCCAGCAGTGTTATAGTGGAGCAGTACTTC
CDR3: CASSVIVEQYF

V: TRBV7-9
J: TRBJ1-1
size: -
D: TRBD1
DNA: TGTGCCAGCACCCTTACGGGACAGCTAAACACTGAAGCTTTCTTT
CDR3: CASTLTGQLNTEAFF

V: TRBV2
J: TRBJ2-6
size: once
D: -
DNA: TGTGCCAGCAACCCCAATGAGCTATCACGCTCTGGGGCCAACGTCCTGACTTTC
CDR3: CASNPNELSRSGANVLTF

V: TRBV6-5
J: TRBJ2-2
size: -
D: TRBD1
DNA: TGTGCCAGCAAGTACCGGGACAGTCCAACCGGGGAGCTGTTTTTT
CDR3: CASKYRDSPTGELFF

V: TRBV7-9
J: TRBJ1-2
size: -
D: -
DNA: TGTGCCAGCAGCTCTGACAGCTTGCGAGGCTACACCTTC
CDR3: CASSSDSLRGYTF

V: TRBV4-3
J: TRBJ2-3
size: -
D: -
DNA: TGCGCCAGCAGCCAAGGGCGAGATACGCAGTATTTT
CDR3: CASSQGRDTQYF

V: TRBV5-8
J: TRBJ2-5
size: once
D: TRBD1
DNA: TGTGCCAGCAGCGACAGGGGGCGCGTCCAAGAGACCCAGTACTTC
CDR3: CASSDRGRVQETQYF

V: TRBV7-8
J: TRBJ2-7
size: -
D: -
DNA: TGTGCCAGCAGCCCCCTGGAAAAACGGGGAGTCGGCGAGCAGTACTTC
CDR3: CASSPLEKRGVGEQYF

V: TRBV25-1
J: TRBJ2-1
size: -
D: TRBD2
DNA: TGTGCCAGCGCAAGCGGGGTGCGCTACAATGAGCAGTTCTTC
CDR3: CASASGVRYNEQFF

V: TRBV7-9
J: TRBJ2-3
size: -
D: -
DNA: TGTGCCAGCAGCTTGCCACTCCGGGACGGCACAGATACGCAGTATTTT
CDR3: CASSLPLRDGTDTQYF

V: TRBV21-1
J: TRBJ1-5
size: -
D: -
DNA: TGTGCCAGCAGCAACCTAGACAGCCCGATTAGGTTTCAGCCCCAGCATTTT
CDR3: CASSNLDSPIRFQPQHF

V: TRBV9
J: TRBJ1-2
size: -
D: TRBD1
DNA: TGTGCCAGCAGCGAGGGACAGGAGAACTATGGCTACACCTTC
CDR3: CASSEGQENYGYTF